The sequence of this TCR beta chain was determined in a study of T-cell reconstitution after alpha-beta-depleted transplantation in children. The length of the CDR3 is 17 residues. The V and J ends lost 2 bases and 0 bases, in that order; junction bases with no gene match: 8. Germline loops: CDR1 MNHEY, CDR2 SMNVEV (reference sequence). Unique molecular identifiers were incorporated when the TCRbeta library was constructed. TCRdb re-called the PCR reads with MiXCR, one entry per CDR3 protein. The repertoire holds roughly 790,000 distinct CDR3 sequences, with around 17% as singletons. The chain carries TRBV27 and TRBJ2-3; 7 nucleotides match TRBD1. This sample comprised PBMCs, mostly from graft donor cells, obtained 360 days after TCRalphabeta/CD19-depleted stem cell transplant. The clonotype comes from a male patient younger than 18 who had a stem cell transplant for acute lymphoblastic leukemia, so the T cells may come from the graft donor. DNA of the CDR3: TGTGCCAGCAGTTTAACAAACAGGGGCCTCAGCACAGATACGCAGTATTTT. Translation gives CASSLTNRGLSTDTQYF.